The 2 T cell receptor beta chains below were found in one sample sequenced in a study of beta chain features in type 1 diabetes. Findings and caveats of the study: Moderately but significantly shorter TCRB CDR3s were found in Type 1 diabetes patients in all four CD4+ subsets.

Expressed TCRB transcripts were sequenced because the entire RNA isolate underwent reverse transcription. Sequenced by immunoSEQ multiplex PCR; TCRdb stores in-frame clones only, minus some. This repertoire shows about 700,000 clones, roughly 13% found once; its top ten account for less than 0.025%. For these receptors, no antigen is known. Sequenced material: naive CD4+ T cells from blood. The receptors originated from a man younger than 30 with type 1 diabetes.

The J gene is TRBJ1-2, the V gene TRBV4-1, with 7 bases lining up with TRBD1. This CDR3 comprises 17 residues. V was clipped by 4 bases and J by 10 bases; unmatched bases: 21. The germline V gene has CDR1 MGHRA and CDR2 YSYEKL. The CDR3 bases are TGCGCCAGCAGCCCCCCGTTTTCCCCGACAGGGAGGTTAATCTACACCTTC. Translated: CASSPPFSPTGRLIYTF.

This chain links TRBV7-9 with TRBJ2-1; no reliable D call. The CDR3 extends over 16 amino acids. V was clipped by 5 bases and J by 0 bases, with 14 bases between them. The germline CDR1 and CDR2 sequences are SEHNR and FQNEAQ (reference sequence). The CDR3 DNA follows: TGTGCCAGCAGCGCTCCCGAAGGTCACTCCTACAATGAGCAGTTCTTC. It codes for CASSAPEGHSYNEQFF.